This T cell receptor (beta chain) is from a study of T-cell memory formation after mild COVID-19. Overall study: Clusters of TCRs were largely donor specific.

Barcoded TCR alpha and TCR beta cDNA libraries with UMIs came from 5'RACE using constant-segment primers. Using its own MiXCR run on the 5' RACE reads, TCRdb lists one record per CDR3 protein. Here the sample spans 100,000 to 130,000 distinct CDR3 sequences, roughly 14% being singletons. This clonotype was detected a few times. Its cognate antigen is unknown. CDR1 SEHNR and CDR2 FQNEAQ come from the germline V gene (reference sequence). V lost 1 base and J lost 4, with 11 bases in between. The CDR3 length is 15 residues. Notes on the study in general: From day 15 to 85, contracting clones were balanced between CD4 and CD8, whereas later expanders leaned toward CD4+. Contracting CD4+ clones were located mainly in CM and EM, and CD8+ clones in EMRA.

The sequence came from a man aged 18 to 30 who had mild COVID-19 (a few samples of this study predate the infection). Cell type and time point are not known. The gene calls are TRBV7-9 and TRBJ1-3; D is unresolved. Sequencing used PBMCs or a T cell subset sorted from them (not recorded which). The CDR3: CASSLGRQAGNTIYF. The CDR3 DNA sequence: TGTGCCAGCAGCTTAGGGCGCCAGGCCGGAAACACCATATATTTT.